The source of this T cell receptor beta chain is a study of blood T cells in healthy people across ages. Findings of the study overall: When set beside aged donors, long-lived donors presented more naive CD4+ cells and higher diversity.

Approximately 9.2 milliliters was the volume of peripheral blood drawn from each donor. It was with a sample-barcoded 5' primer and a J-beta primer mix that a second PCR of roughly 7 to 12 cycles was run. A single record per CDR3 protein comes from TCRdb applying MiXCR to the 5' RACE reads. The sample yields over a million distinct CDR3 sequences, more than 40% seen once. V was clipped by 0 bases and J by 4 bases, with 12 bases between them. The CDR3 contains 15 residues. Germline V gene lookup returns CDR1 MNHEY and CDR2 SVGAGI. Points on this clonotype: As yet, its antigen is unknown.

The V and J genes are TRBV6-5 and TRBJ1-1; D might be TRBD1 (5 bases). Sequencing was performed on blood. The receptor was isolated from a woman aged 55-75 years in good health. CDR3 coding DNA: TGTGCCAGCAGTTACTCGGGGACCGTGGGCACTGAAGCTTTCTTT. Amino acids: CASSYSGTVGTEAFF.